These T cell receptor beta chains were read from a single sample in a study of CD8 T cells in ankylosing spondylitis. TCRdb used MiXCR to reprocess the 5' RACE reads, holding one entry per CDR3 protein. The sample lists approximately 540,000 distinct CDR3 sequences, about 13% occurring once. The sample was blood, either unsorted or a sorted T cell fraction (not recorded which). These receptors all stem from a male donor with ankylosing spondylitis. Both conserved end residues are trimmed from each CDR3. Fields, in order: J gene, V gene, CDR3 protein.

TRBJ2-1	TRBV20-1	SARYGLAVNEQF
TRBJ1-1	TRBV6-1	ASSERLGQGATRTEAF
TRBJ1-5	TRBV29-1	SAARGNSNQPQH
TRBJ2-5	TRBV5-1	ASSRLFRETQY
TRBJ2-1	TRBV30	AWSVGREYNEQF
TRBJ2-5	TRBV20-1	SATRTQETQY
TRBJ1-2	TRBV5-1	ASSLSGGAGGGYT
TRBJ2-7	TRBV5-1	ASSPGQGLYEQY
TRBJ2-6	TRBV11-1	ASNPDGSLSGANVLT
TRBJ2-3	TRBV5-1	ASSLEGTSSRTDTQY
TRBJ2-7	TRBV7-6	ASSSRGTGEDEQY
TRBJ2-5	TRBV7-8	ASSLYRVGETQY
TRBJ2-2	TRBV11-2	ASSFGFTSGYTGELF
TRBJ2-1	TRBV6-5	ASSYLSSGRRNEQF
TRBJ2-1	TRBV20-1	SASALMGLDEQF